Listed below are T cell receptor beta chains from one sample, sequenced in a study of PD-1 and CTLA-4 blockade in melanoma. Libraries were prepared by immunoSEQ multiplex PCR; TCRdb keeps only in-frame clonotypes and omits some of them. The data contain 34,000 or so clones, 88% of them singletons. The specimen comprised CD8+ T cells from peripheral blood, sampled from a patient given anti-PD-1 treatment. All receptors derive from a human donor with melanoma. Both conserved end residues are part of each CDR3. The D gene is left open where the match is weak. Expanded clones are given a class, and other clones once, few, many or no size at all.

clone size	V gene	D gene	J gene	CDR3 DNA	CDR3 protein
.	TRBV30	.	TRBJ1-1	TGTGCCTGGAGTGTGGGCCCGGGCGGAGAAGCTTTCTTT	CAWSVGPGGEAFF
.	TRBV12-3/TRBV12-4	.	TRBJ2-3	TGTGCCAGCAGTTCGGAACATACGCAGTATTTT	CASSSEHTQYF
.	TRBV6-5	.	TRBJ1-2	TGTGCCAGCAGTTACTCAGCTAACTATGGCTACACCTTC	CASSYSANYGYTF
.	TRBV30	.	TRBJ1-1	TGTGCCTGGAGTGTAATCCGGAGCACTGAAGCTTTCTTT	CAWSVIRSTEAFF
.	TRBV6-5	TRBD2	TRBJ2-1	TGTGCCAGCAGTTCACTAGCGGGGGGGTCCAATGAGCAGTTCTTC	CASSSLAGGSNEQFF
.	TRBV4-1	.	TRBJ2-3	TGCGCCAGCAGCCAAGGCCCAGAGGATACGCAGTATTTT	CASSQGPEDTQYF
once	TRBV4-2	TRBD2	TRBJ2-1	TGTGCCAGCAGCCAAGATAGTCTCAGGCTAGCGGGGGAGAATGAGCAGTTCTTC	CASSQDSLRLAGENEQFF
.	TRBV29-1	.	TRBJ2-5	TGCAGCGTGCGTAACGGGGAAGAGACCCAGTACTTC	CSVRNGEETQYF
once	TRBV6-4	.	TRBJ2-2	TGTGCCAGCAGTGACTCGGACACTCACACCGGGGAGCTGTTTTTT	CASSDSDTHTGELFF
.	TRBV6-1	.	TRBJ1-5	TGTGCCAGCAGTGAAGAGGACAGATCTTATAGCAATCAGCCCCAGCATTTT	CASSEEDRSYSNQPQHF
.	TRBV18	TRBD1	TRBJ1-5	TGTGCCAGCTCTTCTTACGGGGACAGGGGAAACCAGCCCCAGCATTTT	CASSSYGDRGNQPQHF
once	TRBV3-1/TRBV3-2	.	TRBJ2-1	TGTGCCAGCAGTCGGGTCCTACTGGATGAGCAGTTCTTC	CASSRVLLDEQFF
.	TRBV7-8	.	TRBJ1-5	TGTGCCAGCAGCCCCGCCGCGGGTAATCAGCCCCAGCATTTT	CASSPAAGNQPQHF
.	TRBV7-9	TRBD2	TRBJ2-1	TGTGCCAGCAGCCCCCCTATAGCGGGGGACAATGAGCAGTTCTTC	CASSPPIAGDNEQFF
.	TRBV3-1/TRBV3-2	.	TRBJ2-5	TGTGCCAGCAGCCAAGTGGGATGGGATGAGACCCAGTACTTC	CASSQVGWDETQYF
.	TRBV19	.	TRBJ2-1	TGTGCCAGTAGTACCCCTTACAATGAGCAGTTCTTC	CASSTPYNEQFF